The clone carrying this T cell receptor (beta chain) turned up a few times. This entry belongs to a study of T cell responses to AZD1222 COVID-19 vaccine. Method: immunoSEQ multiplex PCR; TCRdb's copy keeps in-frame clones and lacks some. The table has roughly 120,000 clones, approximately 90% seen once. Trimming shortened V by 5 bases and J by 4 bases, and 16 bases separated the two germline ends. Per the germline V gene, CDR1 is SGHRS and CDR2 is YFSETQ. The CDR3 length is 14 residues. Source: peripheral blood, taken 28 days after the second AZD1222 dose. This chain connects TRBV5-1 to TRBJ2-7; a possible D gene is TRBD2 (5 bases). The sequence was collected from an adult who received the AZD1222 COVID-19 vaccine. The DNA for the CDR3 is TGCGCCAGCAGGTCGACGGGATCGGCTTACGAGCAGTACTTC. Amino acids: CASRSTGSAYEQYF.